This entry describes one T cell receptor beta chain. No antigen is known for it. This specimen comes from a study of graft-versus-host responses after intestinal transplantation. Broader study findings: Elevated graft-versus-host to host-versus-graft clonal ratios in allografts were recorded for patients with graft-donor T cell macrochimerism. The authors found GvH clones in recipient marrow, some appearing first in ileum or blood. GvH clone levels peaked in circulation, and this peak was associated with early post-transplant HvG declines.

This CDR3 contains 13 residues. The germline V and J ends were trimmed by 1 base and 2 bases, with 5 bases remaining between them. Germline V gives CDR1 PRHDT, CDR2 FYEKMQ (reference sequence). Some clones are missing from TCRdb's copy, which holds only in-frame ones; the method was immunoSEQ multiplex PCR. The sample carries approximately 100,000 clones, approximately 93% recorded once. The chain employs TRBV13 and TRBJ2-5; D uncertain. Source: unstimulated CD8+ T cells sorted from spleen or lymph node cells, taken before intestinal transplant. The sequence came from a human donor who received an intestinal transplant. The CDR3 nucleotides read TGTGCCAGCAGCTTAGACAGACAAGAGACCCAGTACTTC. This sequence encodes CASSLDRQETQYF.